The clone carrying this T cell receptor (beta chain) was seen repeatedly, ten times or more. The antigen remains unidentified. These data are taken from a study of T cells in Graves' hyperthyroidism and ophthalmopathy. Study-wide context: Peripheral blood was drawn at first diagnosis, prior to all treatment.

Uncontrolled infections, other autoimmune diseases, pregnancy or lactation led to exclusion of patients. Template material for amplifying TCR beta CDR3 regions consisted of RNA transcripts. The HTBI primer set served for first-round RT-PCR of the TCR CDR3. TCRdb re-called the multiplex PCR reads through MiXCR, storing one row per CDR3 protein. This repertoire shows under 450,000 distinct CDR3 sequences, approximately 15% found once; its top ten account for around 21%. Findings and caveats of the study: Ophthalmopathy got predicted by the model a median approximately six months before its onset.

The CDR3 sequence is 14 residues long. The ends were cut back, 5 bases at V and 2 bases at J, with 12 bases in the middle. The germline gives CDR1 ENHRY, CDR2 SYGVKD. The TCR originated in a young man with Graves' hyperthyroidism that later progressed to Graves' ophthalmopathy. Specimen: blood. The rearrangement uses TRBV10-3 and TRBJ1-2; D is perhaps TRBD1 (6 bases). The CDR3 region has the DNA TGTGCCATCAGTCTCGCGGGGGCCAACTATGGCTACACCTTC. Protein product: CAISLAGANYGYTF.